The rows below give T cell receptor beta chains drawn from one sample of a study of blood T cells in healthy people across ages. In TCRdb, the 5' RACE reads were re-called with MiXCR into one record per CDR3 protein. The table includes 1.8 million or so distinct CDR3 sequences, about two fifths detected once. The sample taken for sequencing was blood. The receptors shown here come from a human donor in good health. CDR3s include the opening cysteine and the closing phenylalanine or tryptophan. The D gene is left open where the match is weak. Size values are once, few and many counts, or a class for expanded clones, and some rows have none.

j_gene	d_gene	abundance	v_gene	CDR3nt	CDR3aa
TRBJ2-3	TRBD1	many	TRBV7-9	TGTGCCAGCAGCTTAGGGGGACAGCTCACAGATACGCAGTATTTT	CASSLGGQLTDTQYF
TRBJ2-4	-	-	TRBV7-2	TGTGCCAGCAGCTTAGTGGCAGGCAAAAACATTCAGTACTTC	CASSLVAGKNIQYF
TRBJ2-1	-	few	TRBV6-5	TGTGCCAGCAGCCCACGGGAGTTGACATACAATGAGCAGTTCTTC	CASSPRELTYNEQFF
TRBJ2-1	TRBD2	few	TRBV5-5	TGTGCCAGCAGCCCTACTGGGACTAGCGGGGGGTTTGAGCAGTTCTTC	CASSPTGTSGGFEQFF
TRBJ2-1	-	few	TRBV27	TGTGCCAGCAAAGGGGGGGGGACGCATGAGCAGTTCTTC	CASKGGGTHEQFF
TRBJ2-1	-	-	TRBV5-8	TGTGCCAGCAGCTTGGGACAGGTGGGTGATGAGCAGTTCTTC	CASSLGQVGDEQFF
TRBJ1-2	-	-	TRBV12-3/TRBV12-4	TGTGCCAGCAGCATTGCCCACAGGGATGCTAGCTACACCTTC	CASSIAHRDASYTF
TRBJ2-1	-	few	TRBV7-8	TGTGCCAGCAGCTTAGCGCGGGGCCAGGTATACAATGAGCAGTTCTTC	CASSLARGQVYNEQFF
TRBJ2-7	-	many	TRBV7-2	TGTGCCAGCAGCTTATTCCCGGCTTCCTACGAGCAGTACTTC	CASSLFPASYEQYF
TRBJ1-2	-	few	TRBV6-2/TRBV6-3	TGTGCCAGCAGTTGGACATTCTATGGCTACACCTTC	CASSWTFYGYTF
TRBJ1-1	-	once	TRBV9	TGTGCCAGCAGCGAATACCCGGGACACTTGAACACTGAAGCTTTCTTT	CASSEYPGHLNTEAFF
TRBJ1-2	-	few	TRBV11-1	TGTGCCAGCAGCCGGGACTTAAGCTATGGCTACACCTTC	CASSRDLSYGYTF
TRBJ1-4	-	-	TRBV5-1	TGCGCCAGCAGCCAGTCTCGATCCGCTAATGAAAAACTGTTTTTT	CASSQSRSANEKLFF
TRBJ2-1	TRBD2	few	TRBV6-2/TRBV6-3	TGTGCCAGCAGTTACTCCCCGGGCCTAGCGGGGGACAATGAGCAGTTCTTC	CASSYSPGLAGDNEQFF
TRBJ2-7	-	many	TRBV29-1	TGCAGCGTTACCTGGGTGGGCGAGCAGTACTTC	CSVTWVGEQYF
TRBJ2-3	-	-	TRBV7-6	TGTGCCAGCAGCGGACGGGGGAACCAGGGGACAGATACGCAGTATTTT	CASSGRGNQGTDTQYF
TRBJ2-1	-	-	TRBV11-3	TGTGCCAGCAGCTCGACAGGAAGGAGTAATGAGCAGTTCTTC	CASSSTGRSNEQFF
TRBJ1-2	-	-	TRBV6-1	TGTGCCAGCAGTGAAGAGCGCCTTTATGGCTACACCTTC	CASSEERLYGYTF
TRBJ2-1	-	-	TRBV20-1	TGCAGTGCCGAGGGGGGGAATGAGCAGTTCTTC	CSAEGGNEQFF
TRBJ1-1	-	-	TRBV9	TGTGCCACCTATAGGACCGGGAACACTGAAGCTTTCTTT	CATYRTGNTEAFF
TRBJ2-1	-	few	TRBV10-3	TGTGCCATCAGTGAGTCGAACAGTAGGAATGAGCAGTTCTTC	CAISESNSRNEQFF
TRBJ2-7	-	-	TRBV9	TGTGCCAGCAGCGTAGCTATACGCTCCGAGCAGTACTTC	CASSVAIRSEQYF
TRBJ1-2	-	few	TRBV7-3	TGTGCCAGCAGCCCCGGTGGGGAGGGGCACTATGGCTACACCTTC	CASSPGGEGHYGYTF
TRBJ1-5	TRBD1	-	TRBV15	TGTGCCACCAGCAGCCCCGACAGGGGCTATAATCAGCCCCAGCATTTT	CATSSPDRGYNQPQHF
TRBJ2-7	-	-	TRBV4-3	TGCGCCAGCAGCCAAGGGCTTGTGCTGGCAGCCCCCTACGAGCAGTACTTC	CASSQGLVLAAPYEQYF
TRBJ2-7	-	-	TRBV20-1	TGCAGTGCTAGAGCCCCCACACAGGGATCCTACGAGCAGTACTTC	CSARAPTQGSYEQYF
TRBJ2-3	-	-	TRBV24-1	TGTGCCACCAGTGACGGGTCTCGCCTAGCAGATACGCAGTATTTT	CATSDGSRLADTQYF
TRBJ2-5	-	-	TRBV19	TGTGCCAGTAGAGACGAAGGGCGCGGACGGGAGACCCAGTACTTC	CASRDEGRGRETQYF
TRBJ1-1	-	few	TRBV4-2	TGTGCCAGCAACTCGTGGATAGGGGACACTGAAGCTTTCTTT	CASNSWIGDTEAFF
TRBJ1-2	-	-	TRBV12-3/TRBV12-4	TGTGCCAGCAGGGCTGGGGCCCACTATGGCTACACCTTC	CASRAGAHYGYTF
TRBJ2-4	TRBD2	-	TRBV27	TGTGCCAGCAGTTTATACGGGGGGACCGAAAACATTCAGTACTTC	CASSLYGGTENIQYF
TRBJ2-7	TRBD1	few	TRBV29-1	TGCAGCGCCTCAGGGGGCGAGTCCTACGAGCAGTACTTC	CSASGGESYEQYF
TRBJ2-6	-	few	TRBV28	TGTGCCAGCAGTTCCGGGACCGGCATCTTGGGGGCCAACGTCCTGACTTTC	CASSSGTGILGANVLTF
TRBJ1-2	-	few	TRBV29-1	TGCAGCGTTGAAGCCCGGGGGCGGAATGGCTACACCTTC	CSVEARGRNGYTF
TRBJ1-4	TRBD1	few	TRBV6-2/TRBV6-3	TGTGCCAGCAGTACCAGCGGGACAGGTGAAAAACTGTTTTTT	CASSTSGTGEKLFF
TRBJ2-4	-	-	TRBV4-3	TGCGCCAGCAGCCAAGATCACGGGTACACGTCTGAAGGATTCAAGCAGTACTTC	CASSQDHGYTSEGFKQYF
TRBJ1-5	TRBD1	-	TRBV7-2	TGTGCCAGCGGCGACGGACAGGGGTGGCGTCAGCCCCAGCATTTT	CASGDGQGWRQPQHF
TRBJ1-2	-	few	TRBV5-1	TGCGCCAGCAGCTTGCAGGGAATTGTCGGTGGCTACACCTTC	CASSLQGIVGGYTF
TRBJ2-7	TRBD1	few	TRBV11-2	TGTGCCAGCAGCTTAGGAATCAGGGGGTACGAGCAGTACTTC	CASSLGIRGYEQYF
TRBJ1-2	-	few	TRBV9	TGTGCCAGCAGCCACCTTCAAGGTCGGGGCGGCTACACCTTC	CASSHLQGRGGYTF
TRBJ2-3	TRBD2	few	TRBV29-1	TGCAGCGTTCTTTCGGGACTAACTCTGGTTGGGTATTTT	CSVLSGLTLVGYF
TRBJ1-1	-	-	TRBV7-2	TGTGCCAGCAGCCGGGGACGGAACGAGGCTGAAGCTTTCTTT	CASSRGRNEAEAFF
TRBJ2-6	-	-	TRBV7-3	TGTGCCAGCAGCTTAAACCCCACGGCCTCCTCTGGGGCCAACGTCCTGACTTTC	CASSLNPTASSGANVLTF
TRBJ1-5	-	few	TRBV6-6	TGTGCCAGCAGCCCGGCAGGGCTGTATCAGCCCCAGCATTTT	CASSPAGLYQPQHF
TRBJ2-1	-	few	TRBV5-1	TGCGCCAGCAGCTTCGGGGATTCTCGCAATGAGCAGTTCTTC	CASSFGDSRNEQFF
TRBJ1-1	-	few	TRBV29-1	TGCAGCGCTCCGGATCCCATGAACACTGAAGCTTTCTTT	CSAPDPMNTEAFF
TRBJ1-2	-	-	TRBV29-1	TGCAGCGTTGAAGAAGTGGTAGGGGCGGGCTACACCTTC	CSVEEVVGAGYTF
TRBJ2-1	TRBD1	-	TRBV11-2	TGTGCCAGCAGCTTCCCCAGACAGGGGGCCAGCTCCTACAATGAGCAGTTCTTC	CASSFPRQGASSYNEQFF
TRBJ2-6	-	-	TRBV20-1	TGCAGTGCTAAAGACAGGAGCTCTGGGGCCAACGTCCTGACTTTC	CSAKDRSSGANVLTF
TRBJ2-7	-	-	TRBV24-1	TGTGCCACCAGTGATTCCCGCGGAAGGGGCAGCTACGAGCAGTACTTC	CATSDSRGRGSYEQYF
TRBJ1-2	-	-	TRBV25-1	TGTGCCAGCAGTGAAGCCTCCAGGGGTCTTAACGGCTACACCTTC	CASSEASRGLNGYTF
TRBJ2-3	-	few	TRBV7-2	TGTGCCAGCAGCTCTCTACCGAGACTTGCCACAGATACGCAGTATTTT	CASSSLPRLATDTQYF
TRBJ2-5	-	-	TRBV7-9	TGTGCCAGCAGCCCCCCCGGGCCAAAGGGGGAGACCCAGTACTTC	CASSPPGPKGETQYF
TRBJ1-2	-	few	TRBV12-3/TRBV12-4	TGTGCCAGCAGTTTTCCCGGCACCGGCTATGGCTACACCTTC	CASSFPGTGYGYTF